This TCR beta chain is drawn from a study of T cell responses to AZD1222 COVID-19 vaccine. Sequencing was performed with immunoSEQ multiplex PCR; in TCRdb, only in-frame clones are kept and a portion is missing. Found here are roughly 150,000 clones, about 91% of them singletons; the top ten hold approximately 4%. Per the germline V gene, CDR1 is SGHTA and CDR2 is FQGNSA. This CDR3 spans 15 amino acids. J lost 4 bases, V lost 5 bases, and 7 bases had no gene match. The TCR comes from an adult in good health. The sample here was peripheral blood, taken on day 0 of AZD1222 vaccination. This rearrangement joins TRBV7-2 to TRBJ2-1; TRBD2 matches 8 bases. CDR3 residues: CASSPIAGLYNEQFF. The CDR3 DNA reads TGTGCCAGCAGCCCGATAGCGGGGCTTTACAATGAGCAGTTCTTC.